This TCR beta chain came from a study of T cell repertoires in cytomegalovirus infection (dated by TCRdb to between 2018 and 2021). Background on the whole study: Peptide stimulations targeted recently identified HLA-C-restricted CMV epitopes, whose presentation resists viral immunomodulation, together with well-studied HLA-B-restricted epitopes. Because public TCR beta signatures pointed to carriage of CMV infection together with the matching HLA type, the HLA type of each donor mattered for the analysis. Summary of the overall study and its limitations: In both this cohort and an independent approximately 400-donor cohort, the cumulative frequency of public TCR beta family members distinguished carriers of CMV infection plus the relevant HLA type. The ex vivo response was dominated by HLA-C-restricted CMV-specific TCR beta clonotypes, which also provided the single most frequent clonotype in two of eight donors.

Remarks on this clonotype: The antigen it recognizes is unknown. No much larger clonotype is one base removed from it; base qualities were not supplied.

The CDR3 goes from the cysteine to the phenylalanine over 15 residues. Just the 45-base CDR3 DNA is kept, in frame starting at base 1. A distance of 15 bases separates the germline ends of V and J, which lose 4 bases and 4 bases respectively. Interpreted using the paper, the treatment or condition label stands for: in vitro stimulation with specific CMV peptide epitopes to enrich CMV-specific T cells. Instrument used: Illumina HiSeq 1500. TCRdb applied fastp at Q25 and MiXCR to the public reads, then kept only in-frame beta chains. Under each unique CDR3 protein, matching rows form one entry showing the most common genes and DNA. The sample table shows 550,000 to 850,000 distinct CDR3 sequences, and 30% to 40% are seen once. The ten biggest clones cover 15% to 20% of the sample.

The TCR was taken from a human donor in good health (CMV status not recorded). Some clones in this sample may be carry-over from other donors' samples. Sequencing used cultured PBMCs, obtained from culture after CMV antigen stimulation. The chain couples TRBV12-3 or TRBV12-4 to TRBJ2-3; the D region possibly corresponds to TRBD2 (5 bases align). The CDR3: CASSSVLVPSDTQYF. The bases read TGTGCCAGCAGTTCCGTACTAGTTCCTTCAGATACGCAGTATTTT.